The following is a TCR beta chain sequence with its context. This receptor's antigen is unknown. No much larger clone exists at a distance of one base, and base qualities are not known. This sample is part of a study of cytomegalovirus exposure and HLA in healthy donors (dated by TCRdb to 2016 to 2017). At the level of the whole study: According to a later analysis, the 120 or so validation repertoires were produced on the same platform as the 700 or so repertoires of the first cohort. The study aimed to test whether cataloging public T cell receptors could reveal signatures of past pathogen exposure. To predict cytomegalovirus infection status, the study combined high-throughput TCR immunosequencing, statistical association of individual TCRs with disease status, and machine learning. Along with the approximately 700-subject first cohort, a separate validation cohort of over 90 different subjects was used.

Broad study findings and their caveats: All 130 or so repertoires were used to score co-occurrence in the validation cohort in a later analysis, because that analysis had no HLA typing for the cohort. While some public TCRs were present in many individuals, most TCR sequences turned up only very rarely across donors. Subsequent analysis determined that TCRs grouped into clusters in the first cohort also showed a tendency toward co-occurrence across the roughly 110 validation repertoires, and about 94% of cluster scores exceeded 0. The study listed 150 to 200 TCR beta chains as associated with cytomegalovirus. Cytomegalovirus status was reported to be diagnosed by the classifier with high specificity and sensitivity in both the original and validation cohorts. In vitro tests confirmed that three of the cytomegalovirus-associated TCR beta chains recognize cytomegalovirus antigens. The authors suggested that the approach could potentially be extended to other disease states and immunological phenotypes.

Measured from the cysteine to the valine, the CDR3 is 13 residues long. Only the CDR3 region is kept as DNA, spanning 39 bases read in frame from base 1. Relative to germline, V is 2 bases shorter and J is 2 bases shorter, with 7 bases between their ends. CDR1 is given as MNHEY and CDR2 as SVGAGI, both from the germline V gene. The library was produced with the immunoSEQ multiplex PCR assay. As for how the authors treated the data: To diagnose cytomegalovirus status from the catalog of TCR beta chain sequences, a statistical classification framework was built. The clones in this table, taken by TCRdb from immuneACCESS, are in-frame only. Not every clone is retained; where verified, under half of the shortfall comes from an unresolved V gene, and the cause of the rest is unknown. From that table come the V and J calls and clone size; the DNA was used to work out D and trimming. The sample table contains about 110,000 clones; only one count was recorded for roughly nine tenths of them. The leading ten clones occupy less than 2% of the sample.

The donors were included in the validation cohort of approximately 120 subjects, a group kept apart from the roughly 680-subject first cohort. The chain is made from TRBV6-5 and TRBJ2-7; too little of a D gene remains to name it. This receptor was identified in a woman aged 18-30 years in good health and CMV-seropositive. Sequencing was performed on PBMCs. In nucleotide form, the sequence is TGTGCCAGCAGTTACGGAGTTGCCTACGAGCAGTACGTC. This codes for CASSYGVAYEQYV.